The following is a T cell receptor beta chain sequence with its context. This specimen belongs to a study of blood T cell repertoires in COVID-19. In the study overall: Spain, Italy and the United States supplied samples that represented acute and convalescent COVID-19. PBMCs, B-cell-depleted T cells, or T cells were the source of the cDNA or gDNA that made up the material.

The junction had 5 bases not matched to a gene; V was cut back by 2 bases and J by 5 bases. The CDR3 is 15 residues long. Germline CDR1 reads MNHEY; CDR2 reads SVGAGI. Per the authors' pipeline: Amplification of reference gene primers provided the estimated nucleated cell counts. Repertoires were generated with immunoSEQ multiplex PCR, while TCRdb's copy carries only in-frame clones and drops some. For V, J and clone size, that table is used; D and trimming come from the DNA. The sample shows 210,000 or so clones, roughly 87% of them seen only once. The sequenced sample consisted of peripheral blood. The chain uses TRBV6-5 and TRBJ1-4; TRBD1 agrees at 7 bases. The receptor was isolated from a man between 35 and 55 years old with active or convalescent COVID-19. CDR3 residues: CASSYEGARNEKLFF. The CDR3, as DNA: TGTGCCAGCAGTTACGAGGGGGCGCGGAATGAAAAACTGTTTTTT.